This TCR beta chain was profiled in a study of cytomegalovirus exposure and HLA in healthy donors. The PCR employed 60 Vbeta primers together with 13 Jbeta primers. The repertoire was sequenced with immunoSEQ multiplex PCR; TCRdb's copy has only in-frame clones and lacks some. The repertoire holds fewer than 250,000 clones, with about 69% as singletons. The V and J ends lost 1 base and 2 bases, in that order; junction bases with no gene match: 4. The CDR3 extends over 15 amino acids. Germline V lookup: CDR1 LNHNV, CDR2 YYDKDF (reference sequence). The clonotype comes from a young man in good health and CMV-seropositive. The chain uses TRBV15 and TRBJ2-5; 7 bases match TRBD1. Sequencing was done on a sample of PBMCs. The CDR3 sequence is CATSRGDSIQETQYF. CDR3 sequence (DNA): TGTGCCACCAGCAGAGGGGACAGCATACAAGAGACCCAGTACTTC.